This TCR beta chain was sequenced in a study of blood T cell repertoires in COVID-19. As for the study in general: The origin of the acute and convalescent COVID-19 samples was the United States, Italy and Spain.

The CDR3 length is 15 residues. Trimming stripped 4 bases from V and 0 bases from J, with 10 bases between. Germline V gene lookup returns CDR1 SGHRS and CDR2 YFSETQ. The method was immunoSEQ multiplex PCR; TCRdb's version includes in-frame clones alone and lacks a portion of them. The data contain about 230,000 clones, roughly 88% of them singletons. V usage is TRBV5-1 and J usage is TRBJ2-2; D is unresolved. The source of this sequence is a man aged 40-50 years who had recovered from COVID-19. The sample was peripheral blood. The CDR3 bases are TGCGCCAGCAGCCCAGGTGGCCCGAACACCGGGGAGCTGTTTTTT. Translated, it gives CASSPGGPNTGELFF. The variable domain in full, with the rest retrieved from reference TRBV5-1 and TRBJ2-2, is KAGVTQTPRYLIKTRGQQVTLSCSPISGHRSVSWYQQTPGQGLQFLFEYFSETQRNKGNFPGRFSGRQFSNSRSEMNVSTLELGDSALYLCASSPGGPNTGELFFGEGSRLTVL.